One and the same sample provided the 23 T cell receptor beta chains below, sequenced in a study of T-cell reconstitution after alpha-beta-depleted transplantation in children. TCRbeta library construction was performed incorporating unique molecular identifiers. TCRdb reanalysed the PCR reads using MiXCR and keeps one entry per CDR3 protein. The repertoire holds more than 450,000 distinct CDR3 sequences, with about a sixth as singletons. This specimen consisted of PBMCs from the stem cell graft donor, obtained from the stem cell graft. The receptors derive from a human donor who donated a stem cell graft to a child with acute lymphoblastic leukemia.

About this clonotype itself: A junction end diverges from the germline sequence, so it may reflect a read error. The chain has TRBV7-9 and TRBJ1-2, with D perhaps matching TRBD1 (5 bases). The CDR3 has 13 amino acids. Germline lookup yields CDR1 SEHNR and CDR2 FQNEAQ (reference sequence). CDR3 DNA sequence: TGTGCCAGCAGCCTCCCAACAGGTAGTGGCTGCACCTTC. Its translation: CASSLPTGSGCTF.

The chain employs TRBV5-1 and TRBJ1-2; D is unclear. This CDR3 is 12 amino acids long. The germline CDR1 and CDR2 sequences are SGHRS and YFSETQ. V dropped 4 bases and J dropped 6 bases, with 10 bases sitting between them. The CDR3 DNA is TGCGCCAGCAGCCCGCACGCGGATGGCTACACCTTC. Translated: CASSPHADGYTF.

This clonotype was counted only a few times. The genes are TRBV12-3 or TRBV12-4 and TRBJ1-2; 7 bases are shared with TRBD1. This CDR3 has 16 residues. J lost 3 bases, V lost 3 bases, and 10 bases had no gene match. CDR3 in amino acids: CASSFGRQGSYYGYTF. CDR3 nucleotides: TGTGCCAGCAGTTTTGGTCGACAGGGCTCCTACTATGGCTACACCTTC.

This clonotype was counted between two and nine times. J is TRBJ2-7 and V is TRBV4-2; 15 bases map to TRBD2. CDR3 length: 15 residues. V shed 4 bases, J shed 7 bases, and the junction held 5 bases outside the gene matches. The germline V gene encodes CDR1 LGHNA and CDR2 YNFKEQ. The CDR3 DNA sequence: TGTGCCAGCAGCCGGACTAGCGGGAGGGCTGAAGAGCAGTACTTC. Residues: CASSRTSGRAEEQYF.

In its sample, this clonotype was seen a few times. The chain links TRBV5-1 to TRBJ2-2; TRBD1 agrees at 8 bases. The CDR3 runs to 14 residues. Germline V CDR1 and CDR2: SGHRS, YFSETQ. Germline trimming cut 4 bases from V and 7 bases from J; bases unmatched to any gene: 6. CDR3 sequence: CASSPGTGGGELFF. The CDR3 bases are TGCGCCAGCAGCCCCGGGACAGGTGGCGGGGAGCTGTTTTTT.

The V call is TRBV6-1, the J call TRBJ1-1; TRBD1 agrees at 9 bases. CDR3 size: 14 residues. CDR1 MNHNS and CDR2 SASEGT come from the germline V gene. With 6 bases clipped from V and 4 bases from J, the junction kept 6 bases outside the gene matches. The CDR3 sequence is CASSGTGFSTEAFF. The CDR3, as DNA: TGTGCCAGCAGCGGGACAGGGTTCAGCACTGAAGCTTTCTTT.

This clonotype was observed a handful of times. The rearrangement links TRBV12-3 or TRBV12-4 to TRBJ2-3; D unclear. The CDR3 runs to 15 residues. Trimming took off 3 bases at V and 0 bases at J, with 10 bases between the two ends. This CDR3 is CASSLGYTSTDTQYF. CDR3 nucleotide sequence: TGTGCCAGCAGTTTGGGGTACACAAGCACAGATACGCAGTATTTT.

The rearrangement uses TRBV30 and TRBJ1-4; tentative D call: TRBD1 (5 bases). The CDR3 loop spans 12 amino acids. The V gene's germline CDR1 is GTSNPN and CDR2 SVGIG (reference sequence). V lost 7 bases and J 7 bases, leaving 13 bases between the germline ends. The CDR3, as DNA: TGTGCCTTCCGGGACGGTTCTGAAAAACTGTTTTTT. Protein sequence: CAFRDGSEKLFF.

In its sample, this clonotype was seen a few times. The chain recombines TRBV25-1 with TRBJ2-2; D tentatively reads TRBD1 or TRBD2 (8 bases each). With 9 bases removed from V and 1 base from J, the gap between germline ends came to 15 bases. This CDR3 has 15 amino acids. CDR1 MGHDK and CDR2 SYGVNS come from the germline V gene. The CDR3 reads CASTGGTGNTGELFF. CDR3 sequence (DNA): TGTGCCAGTACGGGAGGGACAGGGAACACCGGGGAGCTGTTTTTT. Together with reference TRBV25-1 and TRBJ2-2, the CDR3 gives the full variable domain: EADIYQTPRYLVIGTGKKITLECSQTMGHDKMYWYQQDPGMELHLIHYSYGVNSTEKGDLSSESTVSRIRTEHFPLTLESARPSHTSQYLCASTGGTGNTGELFFGEGSRLTVL.

Here the CDR3 DNA reads TGCGCCAGCAGCCACGGGGGTACTAATGAAAAACTGTTTTTT. Translating it yields CASSHGGTNEKLFF. This chain links TRBV5-1 with TRBJ1-4; TRBD1 is a possible D gene (5 bases). V was cut by 4 bases and J by 2 bases, with 9 bases left in between. Germline loops: CDR1 SGHRS, CDR2 YFSETQ. The length of the CDR3 is 14 residues.

V gene TRBV19 combines with J gene TRBJ2-2, with D possibly being TRBD1 (6 bases). The CDR3 has 17 amino acids. Germline CDR1 and CDR2: LNHDA and SQIVND (reference sequence). With 3 bases removed from V and 5 bases from J, the gap between germline ends came to 19 bases. CDR3 in amino acids: CASSIMLGQDLTGELFF. The CDR3 DNA reads TGTGCCAGTAGTATTATGTTGGGACAAGACTTGACCGGGGAGCTGTTTTTT.

V gene TRBV5-1 combines with J gene TRBJ2-2, with 8 bases lining up with TRBD2. CDR3 size: 15 residues. Trimming removed 5 bases from V and 1 base from J; junction bases left unmatched: 4. In germline, CDR1 is SGHRS, CDR2 YFSETQ. In DNA form, the CDR3 reads TGCGCCAGCAGACCCACTAGCGGGAACACCGGGGAGCTGTTTTTT. This encodes CASRPTSGNTGELFF.

This clonotype was picked up a small number of times. J is TRBJ1-2 and V is TRBV7-6; TRBD1 matches at 9 bases. The CDR3 totals 16 residues. Germline loops: CDR1 SGHVS, CDR2 FNYEAQ. The ends lost 0 bases at V and 6 bases at J; junction bases unmatched: 8. The CDR3 reads CASSLAVGTGRDGYTF. The CDR3 DNA sequence: TGTGCCAGCAGCTTAGCCGTCGGGACAGGGAGGGATGGCTACACCTTC.

This chain uses TRBV3-1 with TRBJ2-7; the match to TRBD2 covers 8 bases. J lost 2 bases, V lost 2 bases, and 11 bases had no gene match. This CDR3 has 17 amino acids. Looked up from germline, CDR1 is LGHDT and CDR2 is YNNKEL (reference sequence). CDR3 sequence: CASSQLTSGPIPYEQYF. The CDR3 region has the DNA TGTGCCAGCAGCCAACTTACTAGCGGCCCTATACCCTACGAGCAGTACTTC.

This clonotype showed up just a few times. The chain carries TRBV5-1 and TRBJ2-1; D may be TRBD2 (6 bases). V was shortened by 0 bases and J by 8 bases, with 12 bases between the two germline ends. Looked up from germline, CDR1 is SGHRS and CDR2 is YFSETQ. The CDR3 has 14 amino acids. Here the CDR3 DNA reads TGCGCCAGCAGCTTGGAGCTTGGCGGGGATGAGCAGTTCTTC. It specifies CASSLELGGDEQFF.

The chain uses TRBV15 and TRBJ2-7; 7 nucleotides line up with TRBD2. V shed 1 base, J shed 7 bases, and the junction held 7 bases outside the gene matches. The CDR3 totals 14 residues. Germline V gene data show CDR1 as LNHNV and CDR2 as YYDKDF (reference sequence). The CDR3 DNA sequence: TGTGCCACCAGCAGAGGGGCGGGAGCGAGGGAGCAGTACTTC. Encoded protein: CATSRGAGAREQYF.

V and J are TRBV5-1 and TRBJ2-1; D is undetermined. Trimming cost V 4 bases and J 5 bases, with 10 bases left between them. CDR3 length: 13 amino acids. Germline CDR1 SGHRS, CDR2 YFSETQ. CDR3 protein: CASSPRRHNEQFF. The DNA of the CDR3 is TGCGCCAGCAGCCCACGAAGACACAATGAGCAGTTCTTC.

The chain joins TRBV27 to TRBJ2-5; 10 nucleotides line up with TRBD1. The CDR3 consists of 15 residues. CDR1 and CDR2 (germline): MNHEY, SMNVEV (reference sequence). V lost 8 bases, J lost 2 bases, and 8 bases stayed unmatched. The chain's CDR3 is CASGSGTGAQETQYF. CDR3 bases: TGTGCCAGCGGCTCCGGGACAGGGGCACAAGAGACCCAGTACTTC.

The chain recombines TRBV25-1 with TRBJ1-6, with 10 bases matching TRBD1. Trimming at V came to 7 bases and at J to 10 bases, leaving 4 bases not matched to a gene. This CDR3 is built from 13 residues. CDR1 and CDR2 from the germline V gene are MGHDK and SYGVNS. The DNA of the CDR3 is TGTGCCAGCACGACAGGGGGCGGATCACCCCTCCACTTT. It codes for CASTTGGGSPLHF.

V usage is TRBV5-1 and J usage is TRBJ2-7; 10 bases match TRBD2. Trimming at V came to 0 bases and at J to 8 bases, leaving 8 bases not matched to a gene. The CDR3 is 15 residues long. Germline CDR1 is SGHRS and CDR2 is YFSETQ. The CDR3 sequence: CASSLELAGAGKQYF. As DNA, the CDR3 is TGCGCCAGCAGCTTGGAGCTAGCGGGAGCTGGCAAGCAGTACTTC.

In its sample, this clonotype was seen a few times. The chain's CDR3 is CATSRELTGTYGYTF. The CDR3 region has the DNA TGTGCCACCAGCCGGGAACTAACAGGGACCTATGGCTACACCTTC. V and J are TRBV15 and TRBJ1-2; TRBD1 is a possible D gene (6 bases). CDR1 is LNHNV, CDR2 YYDKDF, per germline (reference sequence). The CDR3 sequence is 15 residues long. V lost 5 bases, J lost 4 bases, and 17 bases lay in between.

This clonotype has ten or more counts. The V and J genes are TRBV5-1 and TRBJ1-1, with 7 bases matching TRBD1. V lost 4 bases to trimming and J lost 1 base; unmatched junction nucleotides: 1. The CDR3 is 13 amino acids. Germline V gene data show CDR1 as SGHRS and CDR2 as YFSETQ. This CDR3 reads CASSRTGNTEAFF. The CDR3 nucleotides read TGCGCCAGCAGCCGGACAGGGAACACTGAAGCTTTCTTT.

The rearrangement links TRBV4-1 to TRBJ2-2; no reliable D call. The ends were cut back, 1 base at V and 15 bases at J, with 15 bases in the middle. Looked up from germline, CDR1 is MGHRA and CDR2 is YSYEKL. The CDR3 totals 13 residues. CDR3 coding DNA: TGCGCCAGCAGCCAAGCAGGTGGTAGAAAGGTGTTTTTT. Protein: CASSQAGGRKVFF.